Sequencing of this TCR beta chain was carried out in a study of CD8 T cells in Susac syndrome. RNA in amounts of roughly 0.5 to 1 ug was reverse transcribed with random hexamers. TCRdb called the immunoSEQ multiplex PCR reads again in MiXCR, with one record for every CDR3 protein. The sample yields about 300,000 distinct CDR3 sequences, 85% seen once. Germline V lookup: CDR1 MNHEY, CDR2 SVGAGI. The V segment lost 7 bases and the J segment 1 base; nucleotides outside the gene matches: 10. The CDR3 length is 15 residues. The clonotype was recovered from a human donor with multiple sclerosis. The chain recombines TRBV6-5 with TRBJ2-7; 7 bases match TRBD2. Sequenced: CD8+ T cells from PBMCs. The CDR3 DNA is TGTGCCAGCATCGTCTTCTGGGGGGGTTCCTACGAGCAGTACTTC. Protein sequence: CASIVFWGGSYEQYF.